This TCR beta chain comes out of a study of shared clonotypes between healthy human individuals. The V gene's germline CDR1 is SEHNR and CDR2 FQNEAQ (reference sequence). This CDR3 has 19 amino acids. V was clipped by 2 bases and J by 5 bases; unmatched bases: 16. Authors' processing steps: Without quality scores, immunoSEQ junctional reads could not be filtered like full-length reads. The data were produced by immunoSEQ multiplex PCR, yet TCRdb's version contains in-frame clones alone and is incomplete. V, J and clone size reflect that table, while D and trimming were determined from the DNA. The sample has 1.4 million or so clones; 98% are singletons. The study drew its donors from healthy HIV-negative adults without recent acute infections or vaccinations.

The sample comprised naive CD4+ T cells sorted from blood. The subset is: CD45RA+ positively selected. The V and J genes are TRBV7-9 and TRBJ2-7; 12 bases map to TRBD1. This receptor was taken from a man aged 25-45 years in good health. The CDR3 loop is CASSLTGTGGPFVLDEQYF. The CDR3 nucleotides are TGTGCCAGCAGCTTAACCGGGACAGGGGGCCCATTTGTGCTGGACGAGCAGTACTTC.